This T cell receptor (beta chain) appears in the sequencing data of a study of OX40 agonist ivuxolimab in advanced cancers. Study-level points and caveats: At doses 0.1 to 3.0 mg/kg, CD4+ and CD8+ clones expanded.

This CDR3 spans 14 amino acids. With 5 bases removed from V and 4 bases from J, the gap between germline ends came to 14 bases. Germline CDR1 is SQVTM and CDR2 is ANQGSEA. The table came from immunoSEQ multiplex PCR; TCRdb's copy has only in-frame clones and leaves some out. The sample carries over 45,000 clones, approximately 85% recorded once. This clone was counted a single time. Antigen: not known. The sequencing used CD4+ or CD8+ T cells sorted from blood, collected in a trial of the OX40 agonist ivuxolimab. This TCR was recovered from an adult with an advanced solid tumor such as melanoma, head and neck, liver or kidney cancer. The V and J genes are TRBV29-1 and TRBJ1-4; TRBD1 is a possible D gene (6 bases). The CDR3 nucleotides are TGCAGCGTTCGGGGGCAGGGGATTAATGAAAAACTGTTTTTT. This gives the protein CSVRGQGINEKLFF.